The T cell receptor beta chain under discussion was sequenced for a study of T cells in Graves' hyperthyroidism and ophthalmopathy. General observations from the study: Ophthalmopathy got predicted by the model a median around six months before its onset.

Researchers took RNA transcripts and amplified the TCR beta CDR3 regions from them. During a first-round RT-PCR of the TCR CDR3, the HTBI primer set was used. TCRdb processed the multiplex PCR reads anew with MiXCR; each CDR3 protein has one entry. This sample has hundreds of thousands of distinct CDR3 sequences, with roughly 14% found just once. Comments on this clonotype: Its antigen is unknown.

This CDR3 contains 12 residues. V dropped 8 bases and J dropped 9 bases, with 14 bases sitting between them. Germline loops: CDR1 MRHNA, CDR2 SNTAGT. The V gene is TRBV6-4, the J gene TRBJ2-1; D unresolved. What was sequenced was blood. This receptor was taken from a woman under 30 with Graves' hyperthyroidism. The CDR3 here is CASYGSWGEQFF. The CDR3, as DNA: TGTGCCAGCTATGGCTCCTGGGGTGAGCAGTTCTTC.